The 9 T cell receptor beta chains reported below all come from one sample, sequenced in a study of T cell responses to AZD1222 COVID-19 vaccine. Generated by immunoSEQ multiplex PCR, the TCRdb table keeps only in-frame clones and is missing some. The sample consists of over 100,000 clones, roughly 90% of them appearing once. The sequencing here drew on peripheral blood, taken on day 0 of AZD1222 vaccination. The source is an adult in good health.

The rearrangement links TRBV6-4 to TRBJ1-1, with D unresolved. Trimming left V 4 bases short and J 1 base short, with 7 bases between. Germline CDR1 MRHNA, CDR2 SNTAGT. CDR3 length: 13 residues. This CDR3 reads CASSVTTNTEAFF. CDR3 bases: TGTGCCAGCAGTGTAACGACGAACACTGAAGCTTTCTTT.

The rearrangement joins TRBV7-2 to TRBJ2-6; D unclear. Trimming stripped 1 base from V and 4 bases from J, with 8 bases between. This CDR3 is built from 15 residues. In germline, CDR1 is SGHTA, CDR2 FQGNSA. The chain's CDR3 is CASSLGPSGANVLTF. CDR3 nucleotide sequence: TGTGCCAGCAGCTTAGGACCTTCAGGGGCCAACGTCCTGACTTTC.

The CDR3 spells CASSLGGLVDGYTF. In DNA, the CDR3 is TGTGCCAGCAGCTTAGGAGGGTTAGTCGATGGCTACACCTTC. The gene calls are TRBV11-2 and TRBJ1-2; unclear D gene. Trimming removed 1 base from V and 6 bases from J, with 12 bases in between. The CDR3 has 14 amino acids. CDR1 and CDR2 from the germline V gene are SGHAT and FQNNGV.

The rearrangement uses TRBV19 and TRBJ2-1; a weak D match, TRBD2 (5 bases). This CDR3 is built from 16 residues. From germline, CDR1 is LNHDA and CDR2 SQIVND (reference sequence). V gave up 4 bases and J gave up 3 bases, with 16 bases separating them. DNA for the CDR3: TGTGCCAGTAGTACCCCGGACGGGGTCGACTACAATGAGCAGTTCTTC. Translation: CASSTPDGVDYNEQFF.

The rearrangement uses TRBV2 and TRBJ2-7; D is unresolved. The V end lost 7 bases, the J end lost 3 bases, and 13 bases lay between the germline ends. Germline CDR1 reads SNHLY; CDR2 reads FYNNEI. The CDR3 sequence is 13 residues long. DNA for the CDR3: TGTGCCAGCATGATCGAGCGTGTCTACGAGCAGTACTTC. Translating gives CASMIERVYEQYF. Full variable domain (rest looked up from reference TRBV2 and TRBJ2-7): EPEVTQTPSHQVTQMGQEVILRCVPISNHLYFYWYRQILGQKVEFLVSFYNNEISEKSEIFDDQFSVERPDGSNFTLKIRSTKLEDSAMYFCASMIERVYEQYFGPGTRLTVT.

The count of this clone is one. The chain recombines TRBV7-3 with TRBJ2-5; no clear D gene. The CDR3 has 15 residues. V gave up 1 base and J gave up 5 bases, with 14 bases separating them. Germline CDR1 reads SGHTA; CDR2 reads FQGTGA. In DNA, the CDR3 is TGTGCCAGCAGCTTAATGTCCCCCCCCGGGGAGACCCAGTACTTC. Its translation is CASSLMSPPGETQYF. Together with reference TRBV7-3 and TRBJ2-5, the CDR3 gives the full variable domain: GAGVSQTPSNKVTEKGKYVELRCDPISGHTALYWYRQSLGQGPEFLIYFQGTGAADDSGLPNDRFFAVRPEGSVSTLKIQRTERGDSAVYLCASSLMSPPGETQYFGPGTRLLVL.

DNA of the CDR3: TGCGCCAGCAGCGTTGGACTAGCGGTGGTTCCCGGGGAGCTGTTTTTT. It specifies CASSVGLAVVPGELFF. The chain has TRBV5-1 and TRBJ2-2, with 10 bases identical to TRBD2. Looked up from germline, CDR1 is SGHRS and CDR2 is YFSETQ. CDR3 length: 16 residues. J was trimmed by 6 bases and V by 4 bases; bases with no gene match: 9.

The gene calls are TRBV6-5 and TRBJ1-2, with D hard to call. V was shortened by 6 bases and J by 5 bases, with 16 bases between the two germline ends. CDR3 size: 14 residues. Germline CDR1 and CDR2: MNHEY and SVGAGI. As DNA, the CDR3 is TGTGCCAGCAGCCAATTCCCGACGGAATATGGCTACACCTTC. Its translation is CASSQFPTEYGYTF.

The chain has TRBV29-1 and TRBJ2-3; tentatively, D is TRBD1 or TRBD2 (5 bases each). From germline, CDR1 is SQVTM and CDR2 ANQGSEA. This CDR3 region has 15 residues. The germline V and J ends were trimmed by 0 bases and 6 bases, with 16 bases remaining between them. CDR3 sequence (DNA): TGCAGCGTTGAAGATCAACGGGGCGTGGAGGATACGCAGTATTTT. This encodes CSVEDQRGVEDTQYF.